Shown below are 21 T cell receptor beta chains from a single sample sequenced in a study of shared clonotypes between healthy human individuals. Sequencing was performed with immunoSEQ multiplex PCR; in TCRdb, only in-frame clones are kept and a portion is missing. Of more than 2 million clones in the sample, roughly 94% were seen once. The sample consisted of naive CD4+ T cells sorted from blood. Specified subset: CD45RA+ positively selected. These receptors all come from a man aged 18 to 30 in good health.

V usage is TRBV6-4 and J usage is TRBJ1-1; D is perhaps TRBD1 (5 bases). Germline V lookup: CDR1 MRHNA, CDR2 SNTAGT. The CDR3 runs to 14 residues. Trimming took 4 bases from V and 2 from J, leaving 11 bases between them. The CDR3 loop reads CASSAGHLNTEAFF. CDR3 nucleotide sequence: TGTGCCAGCAGTGCAGGGCATTTAAACACTGAAGCTTTCTTT.

The chain uses TRBV10-3 and TRBJ2-5; maybe TRBD1 (6 bases). The V and J ends lost 8 bases and 2 bases respectively, with 12 bases between them. The germline V gene encodes CDR1 ENHRY and CDR2 SYGVKD. The CDR3 consists of 13 residues. The chain's CDR3 is CAIGQTVQETQYF. CDR3 DNA sequence: TGTGCCATCGGACAGACAGTGCAAGAGACCCAGTACTTC.

The genes are TRBV5-6 and TRBJ2-3; no clear D. V lost 0 bases and J lost 6, with 8 bases in between. This CDR3 spans 13 amino acids. In germline, CDR1 is SGHDT, CDR2 YYEEEE. The CDR3 is CASSLDPVDTQYF. The CDR3 nucleotides are TGTGCCAGCAGCTTGGATCCGGTGGATACGCAGTATTTT.

This chain joins TRBV28 and TRBJ2-7; 7 nucleotides line up with TRBD1. The trim removed 7 bases at V and 2 bases at J, leaving 5 bases unmatched. CDR1 and CDR2 from the germline V gene are MDHEN and SYDVKM. The length of the CDR3 is 13 residues. As DNA, the CDR3 is TGTGCCAGCAAGGGGACAGCTCCCTACGAGCAGTACTTC. As protein: CASKGTAPYEQYF. Full variable domain (remainder filled in from reference TRBV28 and TRBJ2-7): DVKVTQSSRYLVKRTGEKVFLECVQDMDHENMFWYRQDPGLGLRLIYFSYDVKMKEKGDIPEGYSVSREKKERFSLILESASTNQTSMYLCASKGTAPYEQYFGPGTRLTVT.

The chain joins TRBV5-1 to TRBJ2-7, with D perhaps matching TRBD1 (6 bases). CDR1 and CDR2 (germline): SGHRS, YFSETQ. V lost 0 bases, J lost 5 bases, and 12 bases lay in between. This CDR3 spans 14 amino acids. This CDR3 reads CASSLAPGVDEQYF. CDR3 DNA sequence: TGCGCCAGCAGCTTGGCCCCAGGGGTGGACGAGCAGTACTTC.

This chain links TRBV27 with TRBJ2-3, with 8 bases aligning to TRBD2. CDR3 length: 14 amino acids. CDR1 and CDR2 from the germline V gene are MNHEY and SMNVEV (reference sequence). V trimming: 9 bases; J trimming: 1 base; junction bases outside the gene matches: 6. The DNA of the CDR3 is TGTGCCAGGCCTCCGGGACTAGGCACAGATACGCAGTATTTT. It translates to CARPPGLGTDTQYF.

Concerning this clone: This specimen includes other DNA sequences encoding the same CDR3. CDR3 DNA sequence: TGTGCCAGTAGTACGACAGGGTTGAGCAATCAGCCCCAGCATTTT. Translation: CASSTTGLSNQPQHF. The V call is TRBV19, the J call TRBJ1-5, with TRBD1 matching over 7 bases. This CDR3 has 15 residues. The V gene end was trimmed by 4 bases and the J gene end by 1 base; junction bases not matched to a gene: 4. CDR1 LNHDA and CDR2 SQIVND come from the germline V gene (reference sequence).

Details on this clone: It may be a read error: a sequence one base away is much more abundant. The chain has TRBV27 and TRBJ1-6; D is ambiguous. From germline, CDR1 is MNHEY and CDR2 SMNVEV (reference sequence). This CDR3 spans 13 amino acids. The V end was cut by 7 bases, the J end by 10 bases, with 14 bases between. The CDR3 DNA reads TGTGCCAGCAACCTCGACCCCCGGTCACCCCTCCACTTT. Residues: CASNLDPRSPLHF.

The chain is built from TRBV27 and TRBJ1-2, with a tentative D call TRBD1 (5 bases). The CDR3 runs to 17 residues. Germline values: CDR1 MNHEY, CDR2 SMNVEV (reference sequence). With 5 bases removed from V and 3 bases from J, the gap between germline ends came to 22 bases. The CDR3 DNA is TGTGCCAGCAGTCCCCGGGACGGGACCACCTTCCACTATGGCTACACCTTC. Its translation is CASSPRDGTTFHYGYTF.

As DNA, the CDR3 is TGCGCCAGCAGCTACCCTACAGGGGGTTACGACGAGCAGTACTTC. It translates to CASSYPTGGYDEQYF. V gene TRBV5-1 combines with J gene TRBJ2-7; 8 bases line up with TRBD1. Trimming cost V 3 bases and J 5 bases; bases outside gene matches: 10. Germline V gene sequence: CDR1 SGHRS, CDR2 YFSETQ. This CDR3 region has 15 residues.

This clone was detected once. The rearrangement joins TRBV6-1 to TRBJ2-7; TRBD2 matches 7 bases. J gave up 5 bases and V 7 bases, and 5 bases lay outside the gene matches. The CDR3 totals 12 residues. Germline V gene sequence: CDR1 MNHNS, CDR2 SASEGT. The CDR3 is CASTAGLNEQYF. DNA for the CDR3: TGTGCCAGCACCGCGGGACTAAACGAGCAGTACTTC.

The chain uses TRBV6-6 and TRBJ1-2; no definite D call. Germline-derived CDR1 and CDR2 are MNHNY and SVGAGI (reference sequence). This CDR3 comprises 11 residues. V was cut by 6 bases and J by 11 bases, with 13 bases left in between. For the CDR3, the DNA is TGTGCCAGCAGCCCCCAAAGTCGTTACACCTTC. Its translation is CASSPQSRYTF.

This clone was seen many times. This specimen includes other DNA sequences encoding the same CDR3. V usage is TRBV5-1 and J usage is TRBJ1-2; D gene uncertain. From germline, CDR1 is SGHRS and CDR2 YFSETQ. The CDR3 runs 12 residues. Trimming left V 0 bases short and J 8 bases short, with 8 bases between. This chain's CDR3 is CASSLEGYGYTF. Here the CDR3 DNA reads TGCGCCAGCAGCTTGGAAGGGTACGGCTACACCTTC.

The table lists this clone with a few counts. The chain employs TRBV7-1 and TRBJ2-6; possibly TRBD2 for D (6 bases). TRBV7-1 is placed among ORFs of uncertain function. The CDR3 length is 16 residues. The V end was cut by 5 bases, the J end by 5 bases, with 16 bases between. CDR3 nucleotide sequence: TGTGCCAGCAGCGTGGGAGGACAAAGTCGGGCCAACGTCCTGACTTTC. Translated, it gives CASSVGGQSRANVLTF.

This clone has a single count. V usage is TRBV9 and J usage is TRBJ2-3; 7 bases map to TRBD2. This CDR3 has 15 amino acids. With V trimmed by 5 bases and J by 1 base, 7 bases remained unmatched. Looked up from germline, CDR1 is SGDLS and CDR2 is YYNGEE. CDR3 DNA: TGTGCCAGCAGTATAGCGGGTCTAGGCACAGATACGCAGTATTTT. This sequence encodes CASSIAGLGTDTQYF.

As concerns this clone: Other nucleotide sequences in the sample specify the same CDR3. The V gene is TRBV30, the J gene TRBJ2-5; D possibly corresponds to TRBD2 (6 bases). V dropped 0 bases and J dropped 3 bases, with 8 bases sitting between them. The germline gives CDR1 GTSNPN, CDR2 SVGIG (reference sequence). The CDR3 extends over 13 amino acids. This CDR3 reads CAWSVLAEETQYF. CDR3 DNA: TGTGCCTGGAGTGTCTTAGCGGAAGAGACCCAGTACTTC. Full variable domain (remainder filled in from reference TRBV30 and TRBJ2-5): SQTIHQWPATLVQPVGSPLSLECTVEGTSNPNLYWYRQAAGRGLQLLFYSVGIGQISSEVPQNLSASRPQDRQFILSSKKLLLSDSGFYLCAWSVLAEETQYFGPGTRLLVL.

The CDR3 spells CASTMGRAGENIQYF. CDR3 in DNA: TGTGCCAGCACCATGGGACGGGCAGGGGAGAACATTCAGTACTTC. The chain recombines TRBV6-1 with TRBJ2-4; D might be TRBD1 (6 bases). CDR3 size: 15 residues. Germline lookup yields CDR1 MNHNS and CDR2 SASEGT. Trimming left V 7 bases short and J 7 bases short, with 20 bases between.

The chain is built from TRBV6-6 and TRBJ1-2, with unresolved D. The CDR3 has 16 residues. V was pared by 7 bases and J by 7 bases, with 25 bases between. Germline V gene sequence: CDR1 MNHNY, CDR2 SVGAGI (reference sequence). The CDR3 region is CASTTSAEGGLGGYTF. In DNA, the CDR3 is TGTGCCAGCACTACCAGCGCCGAAGGAGGTCTGGGTGGCTACACCTTC.

About this clone itself: The sample has other DNA sequences that encode this CDR3 too. The chain links TRBV4-2 to TRBJ2-5, with 11 bases lining up with TRBD2. Losses at the gene ends were 1 base for V and 5 bases for J; bases not matched to a gene: 6. The CDR3 spans 16 residues. Germline values: CDR1 LGHNA, CDR2 YNFKEQ. Here the CDR3 DNA reads TGTGCCAGCAGCCAAGGGTTAGCGGGGGGGCAGGAGACCCAGTACTTC. Protein product: CASSQGLAGGQETQYF.

A word on this clone: Other DNA variants within this sample encode the same CDR3. J is TRBJ1-4 and V is TRBV6-5; D uncertain. The CDR3 extends over 14 amino acids. V was clipped by 2 bases and J by 6 bases, with 10 bases between them. The germline CDR1 and CDR2 sequences are MNHEY and SVGAGI. CDR3 coding DNA: TGTGCCAGCAGTTACCTAGGGAAGGATGAAAAACTGTTTTTT. This gives the protein CASSYLGKDEKLFF.

The chain couples TRBV5-1 to TRBJ2-1, with 8 bases fitting TRBD1. J was trimmed by 0 bases and V by 3 bases; bases with no gene match: 2. Germline lookup yields CDR1 SGHRS and CDR2 YFSETQ. This CDR3 has 15 amino acids. CDR3 in DNA: TGCGCCAGCAGCTCGACAGGGGTCTCCTACAATGAGCAGTTCTTC. Translating gives CASSSTGVSYNEQFF.